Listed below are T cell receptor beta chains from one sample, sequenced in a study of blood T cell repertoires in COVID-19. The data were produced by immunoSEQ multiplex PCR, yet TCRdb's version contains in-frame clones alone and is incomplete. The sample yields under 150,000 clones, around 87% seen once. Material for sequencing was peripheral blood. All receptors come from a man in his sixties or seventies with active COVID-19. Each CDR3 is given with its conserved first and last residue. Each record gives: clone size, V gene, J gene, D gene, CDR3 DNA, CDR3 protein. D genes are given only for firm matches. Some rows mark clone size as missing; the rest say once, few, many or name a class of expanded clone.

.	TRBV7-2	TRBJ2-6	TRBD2	TGTGCCAGCAGCTTAGGAGCGGGGGGCTCTGGGGCCAACGTCCTGACTTTC	CASSLGAGGSGANVLTF
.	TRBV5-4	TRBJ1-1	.	TGTGCCAGCAGCTTGGATCGGAACACTGAAGCTTTCTTT	CASSLDRNTEAFF
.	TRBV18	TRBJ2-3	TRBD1	TGTGCCAGCTCACCGATTACAGGGGTGAAAGGAGATACGCAGTATTTT	CASSPITGVKGDTQYF
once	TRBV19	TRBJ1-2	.	TGTGCCAGTAGTAATTTCGGGGGTTCGACCTATGGCTACACCTTC	CASSNFGGSTYGYTF
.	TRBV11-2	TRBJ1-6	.	TGTGCCAGCAGCTTCATCCGGCGCGTCGCCAGGTCCTATAATTCACCCCTCCACTTT	CASSFIRRVARSYNSPLHF
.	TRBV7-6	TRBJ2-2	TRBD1	TGTGCCAGCAGCGGCCCAAGACAGGGACCGAACACCGGGGAGCTGTTTTTT	CASSGPRQGPNTGELFF
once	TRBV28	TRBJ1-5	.	TGTGCCAGCAGTTTTTCGACCCAGGGCAAACAGCCCCAGCATTTT	CASSFSTQGKQPQHF
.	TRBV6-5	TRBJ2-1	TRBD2	TGTGCCAGCAGTTCGCTAGCGGGGGGCTACAATGAGCAGTTCTTC	CASSSLAGGYNEQFF
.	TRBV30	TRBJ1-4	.	TGTGCCTGGAGTCCCCGCCAGGGCGGAAAACTGTTTTTT	CAWSPRQGGKLFF
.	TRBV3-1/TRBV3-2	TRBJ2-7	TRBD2	TGTGCCAGCAGCCAAGAAGGGACTAGGGCGCACGAGCAGTACTTC	CASSQEGTRAHEQYF
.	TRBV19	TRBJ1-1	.	TGTGCCAGTAGTATAGACAGGGCCCCGATCAACACTGAAGCTTTCTTT	CASSIDRAPINTEAFF
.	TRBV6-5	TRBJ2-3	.	TGTGCCAGCAGTACCGACTACACAGATACGCAGTATTTT	CASSTDYTDTQYF
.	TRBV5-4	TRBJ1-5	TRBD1	TGTGCCAGCAGCTCACAGGGGGCAGGACAGCCCCAGCATTTT	CASSSQGAGQPQHF
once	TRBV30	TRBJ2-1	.	TGTGCCTGGAGTGCGGGTGGAAGCTCCTACAATGAGCAGTTCTTC	CAWSAGGSSYNEQFF
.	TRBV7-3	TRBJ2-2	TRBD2	TGTGCCAGCAGCCGACCGGGACTAGCGGGAGAGGGCACCGGGGAGCTGTTTTTT	CASSRPGLAGEGTGELFF
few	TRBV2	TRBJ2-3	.	TGTGCCAGCAAGCCTCTAGCAGTCACAGATACGCAGTATTTT	CASKPLAVTDTQYF
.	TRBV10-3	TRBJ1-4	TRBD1	TGTGCCAATTCTCCGGGACAGGGTGAAAAACTGTTTTTT	CANSPGQGEKLFF
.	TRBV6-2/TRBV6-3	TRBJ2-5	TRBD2	TGTGCCAGCAGTCGACTAGCCCCCGAGACCCAGTACTTC	CASSRLAPETQYF
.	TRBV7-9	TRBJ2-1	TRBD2	TGTGCCAGCCGTGAGCTAGCGGTTTCCTACAATGAGCAGTTCTTC	CASRELAVSYNEQFF
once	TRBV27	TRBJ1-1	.	TGTGCCAGCAGTACACGGAACACTGAAGCTTTCTTT	CASSTRNTEAFF
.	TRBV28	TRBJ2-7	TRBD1	TGTGCCAGCAGTTTGACAGGGAGCTCCTACGAGCAGTACTTC	CASSLTGSSYEQYF
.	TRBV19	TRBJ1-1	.	TGTGCCAGTAGTATCGGAGCGTACGCCATCTCTGAAGCTTTCTTT	CASSIGAYAISEAFF
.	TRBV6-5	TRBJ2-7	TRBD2	TGTGCCACCCTGACTAGCTCCCCCTGGGAGCAGTACTTC	CATLTSSPWEQYF
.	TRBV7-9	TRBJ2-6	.	TGTGCCAGCAGCACGACAGTTAGCTCTGGGGCCAACGTCCTGACTTTC	CASSTTVSSGANVLTF
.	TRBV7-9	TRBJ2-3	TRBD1	TGTGCCAGCAGCGTCCGGGACAGGGAGATCTCTAGCACAGATACGCAGTATTTT	CASSVRDREISSTDTQYF
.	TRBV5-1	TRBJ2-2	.	TGCGCCAGCAGCTCTAGCGTAGGGACCGGGGAGCTGTTTTTT	CASSSSVGTGELFF
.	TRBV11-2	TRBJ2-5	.	TGTGCCAGCAGCTTAGATGCGAGGGCCCAAGAGACCCAGTACTTC	CASSLDARAQETQYF
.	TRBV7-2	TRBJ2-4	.	TGTGCCAGCAGCTTAGGCCAGCAGGAAAACATTCAGTACTTC	CASSLGQQENIQYF
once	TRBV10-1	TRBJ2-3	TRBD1	TGCGCGGGGACAGTTCTTAGCACAGATACGCAGTATTTT	CAGTVLSTDTQYF
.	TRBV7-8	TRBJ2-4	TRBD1	TGTGCCAGCAGCTCGCCTCGACAGGGTATGAGAGGCAAAAACATTCAGTACTTC	CASSSPRQGMRGKNIQYF
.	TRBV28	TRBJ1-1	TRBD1	TGTGCCAGCAGTTCGACAGGGTCGAGCACTGAAGCTTTCTTT	CASSSTGSSTEAFF
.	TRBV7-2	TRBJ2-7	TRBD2	TGTGCCAGCACACGGCTAGCGGCTTCCGTCTACGAGCAGTACTTC	CASTRLAASVYEQYF
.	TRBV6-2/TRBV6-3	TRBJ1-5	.	TGTGCCAGCAGTTACGCCCCCGGGCCCCAGCATTTT	CASSYAPGPQHF
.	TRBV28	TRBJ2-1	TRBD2	TGTGCCAGCAAGGGGACTAGCGGGACTAGCTCCTACAATGAGCAGTTCTTC	CASKGTSGTSSYNEQFF
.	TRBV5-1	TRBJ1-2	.	TGCGCCAGCAGCTTGGACAGAGATGGCTACACCTTC	CASSLDRDGYTF
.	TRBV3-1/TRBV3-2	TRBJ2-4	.	TGTGCCAGCAGCCCACAGTCGACGGCCAAAAACATTCAGTACTTC	CASSPQSTAKNIQYF
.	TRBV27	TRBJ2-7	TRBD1	TGTGCCAGCAGTTTAACCGGGACAGGGTCATCCTACGAGCAGTACTTC	CASSLTGTGSSYEQYF
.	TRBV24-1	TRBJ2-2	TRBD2	TGTGCCACCAGTGATTTCGGAGCGGGAGAGCACGGGGAGCTGTTTTTT	CATSDFGAGEHGELFF
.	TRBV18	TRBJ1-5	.	TGTGCCAGCTCACCTGAGGCAGAGCAGCCCCAGCATTTT	CASSPEAEQPQHF
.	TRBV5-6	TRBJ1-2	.	TGTGCCAGCAGCTTAGGCCGTTTTGGGGCAGGAAATTATGGCTACACCTTC	CASSLGRFGAGNYGYTF
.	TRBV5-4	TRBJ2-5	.	TGTGCCAGCAGCGGCCGGGAAGGCGAGACCCAGTACTTC	CASSGREGETQYF
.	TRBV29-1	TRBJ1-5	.	TGCAGCGTCAGCTGGGGGCTCAATCAGCCCCAGCATTTT	CSVSWGLNQPQHF
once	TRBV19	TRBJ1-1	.	TGTGCCAGTAGGCACACCGGGGCCCAGGGGGAAGCTTTCTTT	CASRHTGAQGEAFF
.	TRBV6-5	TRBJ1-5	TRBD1	TGTGCCAGCTTTCCGGACAGGGCTTTCAATCAGCCCCAGCATTTT	CASFPDRAFNQPQHF
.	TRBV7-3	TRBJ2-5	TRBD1	TGTGCCAGCAGCGAACGGGACAGAGAGACCCAGTACTTC	CASSERDRETQYF
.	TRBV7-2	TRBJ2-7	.	TGTGCCAGCAGCTGGAGCGGAAGCTCCTACGAGCAGTACTTC	CASSWSGSSYEQYF
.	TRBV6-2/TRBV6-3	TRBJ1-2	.	TGTGCCAGCAGTTACGCAGGGAAAGACGGCTACACCTTC	CASSYAGKDGYTF
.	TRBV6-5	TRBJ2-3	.	TGTGCCAGCACCATCGGGTCTGGCACAGATACGCAGTATTTT	CASTIGSGTDTQYF
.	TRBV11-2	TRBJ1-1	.	TGTGCCAGCAGCTCACAGGGACAATTGAACACTGAAGCTTTCTTT	CASSSQGQLNTEAFF